This TCR beta chain was found in a study of molecular identifiers for immune sequencing clone quantification. Overall study: Replicate RNA from 20,000 or 100,000 naive CD8 T cells formed five aliquots; four were sequenced. General study points: Spike-in Jurkat TCR RNA from a single cell reportedly registered among about a million naive cells.

Library preparation followed earlier protocols using designated TCR primers. One entry per CDR3 protein, called by TCRdb with MiXCR from the PCR reads. Here the sample spans approximately 500,000 distinct CDR3 sequences, 20% to 25% being singletons. With respect to this clonotype: Antigen unknown.

Sorting recovered naive CD8 T cells on a CD8+CD4-CCR7+CD45RA+ profile. This CDR3 has 15 amino acids. The V gene lost 0 bases and the J gene lost 0 bases, with 9 bases spanning the gap. Germline CDR1 LGHNA, CDR2 YSLEER. The sample consisted of naive CD8+ T cells from blood, with Jurkat cell RNA spiked in. The sample's subset: FACS-sorted CD8+CD4-CCR7+CD45RA+ naive T cells. The J gene is TRBJ2-7, the V gene TRBV4-3; D uncertain. The sequence was collected from a human donor in good health. Some libraries in this study had Jurkat cell RNA spiked in. The CDR3 spells CASSQDLGRSYEQYF. CDR3 DNA: TGCGCCAGCAGCCAAGATTTGGGCCGCTCCTACGAGCAGTACTTC.